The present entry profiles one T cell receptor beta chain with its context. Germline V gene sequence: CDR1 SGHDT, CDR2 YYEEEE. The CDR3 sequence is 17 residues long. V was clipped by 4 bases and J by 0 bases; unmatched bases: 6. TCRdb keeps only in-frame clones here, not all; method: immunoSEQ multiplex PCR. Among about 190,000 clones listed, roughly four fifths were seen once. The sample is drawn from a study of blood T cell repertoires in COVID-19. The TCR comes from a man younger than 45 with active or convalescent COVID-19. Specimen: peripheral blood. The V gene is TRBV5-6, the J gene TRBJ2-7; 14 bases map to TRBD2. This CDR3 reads CASSRRTSGRFSYEQYF. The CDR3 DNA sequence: TGTGCCAGCAGCCGACGGACTAGCGGGAGGTTCTCCTACGAGCAGTACTTC.